Here is one T cell receptor beta chain with its context. The sample belongs to a study of blood T cell repertoires in COVID-19. Study in general: Some COVID-19 samples were acute and others convalescent; all came from the United States, Italy and Spain.

Source study methods: From reference gene primer amplification, estimates of nucleated cell counts were derived. The repertoire was sequenced with immunoSEQ multiplex PCR; TCRdb's copy has only in-frame clones and lacks some. D and trimming come from the DNA, and the V and J calls and clone size come from that table. The table records 90,000 to 110,000 clones, roughly 79% of them present only once. CDR1 and CDR2 from the germline V gene are MNHEY and SVGEGT. V trimming: 5 bases; J trimming: 7 bases; junction bases outside the gene matches: 5. The CDR3 has 13 amino acids. Sequenced material: peripheral blood. The receptor was derived from an elderly man with acute or convalescent COVID-19. This chain uses TRBV6-2 or TRBV6-3 with TRBJ2-1, with 7 nucleotides matching TRBD2. In nucleotides, the CDR3 is TGTGCCAGCAGTAAGTTGGGGGGGAATGAGCAGTTCTTC. It codes for CASSKLGGNEQFF.